The 32 T cell receptor beta chains below come from one sample, sequenced in a study of cytomegalovirus exposure and HLA in healthy donors. The method was immunoSEQ multiplex PCR; TCRdb's version includes in-frame clones alone and lacks a portion of them. Of about 240,000 clones in the sample, about 90% were seen once. The source material was PBMCs. The receptors were gathered from a woman aged 25 to 45 in good health and CMV-seropositive.

The chain carries TRBV6-1 and TRBJ1-2; D unresolved. V was pared by 1 base and J by 8 bases, with 11 bases between. CDR3 size: 13 residues. Germline assignment: CDR1 MNHNS and CDR2 SASEGT. This chain's CDR3 is CASSEDESWGYTF. CDR3 bases: TGTGCCAGCAGTGAAGATGAGTCGTGGGGCTACACCTTC.

The rearrangement joins TRBV11-2 to TRBJ2-5; D is perhaps TRBD1 (5 bases). The CDR3 contains 12 residues. Germline V gives CDR1 SGHAT, CDR2 FQNNGV. V shed 6 bases and J shed 4 bases, with 9 bases lying between them. CDR3 DNA sequence: TGTGCCAGCAGGGGTCAGGGAGAGACCCAGTACTTC. It codes for CASRGQGETQYF.

The rearrangement uses TRBV5-1 and TRBJ2-7; 11 bases are shared with TRBD2. Germline values: CDR1 SGHRS, CDR2 YFSETQ. Trimming cost V 4 bases and J 2 bases; bases outside gene matches: 8. The CDR3 spans 16 residues. The CDR3 DNA sequence: TGCGCCAGCAGCCCGGGACTAGCGGTAGTTACCTACGAGCAGTACTTC. This codes for CASSPGLAVVTYEQYF.

The chain employs TRBV27 and TRBJ2-3; D unresolved. The length of the CDR3 is 11 residues. Trimming removed 4 bases at V and 6 bases at J, with 5 bases between. Per the germline V gene, CDR1 is MNHEY and CDR2 is SMNVEV (reference sequence). CDR3 sequence reads: CASSSGDTQYF. In DNA, the CDR3 is TGTGCCAGCAGTTCCGGGGATACGCAGTATTTT.

The rearrangement joins TRBV21-1 to TRBJ2-1; the table calls TRBD1, which could not be checked here. TRBV21-1 is marked as a pseudogene. The CDR3 spans 21 residues. CDR3 coding DNA: TGTGCCAGCAGCAAGGAGGGGGACAGATGTCGCCTAATTCGGACATACAATGAGCAGTTCTTC. Translation gives CASSKEGDRCRLIRTYNEQFF.

This CDR3 is CASSSGTSRETQYF. The CDR3 bases are TGTGCCAGCAGCTCCGGGACTAGCCGCGAGACCCAGTACTTC. The rearrangement uses TRBV7-8 and TRBJ2-5, with 9 bases fitting TRBD2. The CDR3 runs to 14 residues. Germline-derived CDR1 and CDR2 are SGHVS and FQNEAQ. J was trimmed by 5 bases and V by 4 bases; bases with no gene match: 5.

This clone has just one count. The CDR3 loop is CASSPGLAGLDTQYF. In DNA form, the CDR3 reads TGCGCCAGCAGCCCGGGACTAGCGGGTTTAGATACGCAGTATTTT. The chain uses TRBV5-1 and TRBJ2-3; 12 bases fit TRBD2. With 4 bases clipped from V and 5 bases from J, the junction kept 5 bases outside the gene matches. CDR1 and CDR2 from the germline V gene are SGHRS and YFSETQ. The CDR3 spans 15 residues. Combining the CDR3 with reference TRBV5-1 and TRBJ2-3 gives the whole variable domain KAGVTQTPRYLIKTRGQQVTLSCSPISGHRSVSWYQQTPGQGLQFLFEYFSETQRNKGNFPGRFSGRQFSNSRSEMNVSTLELGDSALYLCASSPGLAGLDTQYFGPGTRLTVL.

The J gene is TRBJ2-7, the V gene TRBV27; tentatively, D is TRBD1 (5 bases). V was clipped by 3 bases and J by 7 bases, with 19 bases between them. Germline-derived CDR1 and CDR2 are MNHEY and SMNVEV (reference sequence). CDR3 length: 15 residues. For the CDR3, the DNA is TGTGCCAGCAGTTTGTCCTCAGGGCCCTACTGGGAGCAGTACTTC. This gives the protein CASSLSSGPYWEQYF.

The chain links TRBV6-5 to TRBJ1-2, with D possibly being TRBD1 (5 bases). The CDR3 has 15 residues. V lost 5 bases to trimming and J lost 4 bases, with 17 bases between them. Germline V CDR1 and CDR2: MNHEY, SVGAGI. This CDR3 reads CASSPRGGRIYGYTF. The CDR3 nucleotides read TGTGCCAGCAGTCCCCGCGGGGGAAGAATCTATGGCTACACCTTC.

This rearrangement joins TRBV5-6 to TRBJ2-5; no firm D call. V lost 2 bases and J 3 bases, leaving 5 bases between the germline ends. CDR3 length: 12 residues. Germline V gene data show CDR1 as SGHDT and CDR2 as YYEEEE. The DNA for the CDR3 is TGTGCCAGCAGCTTCTCGGAAGAGACCCAGTACTTC. It specifies CASSFSEETQYF. Based on the CDR3 plus reference TRBV5-6 and TRBJ2-5, the full variable domain is DAGVTQSPTHLIKTRGQQVTLRCSPKSGHDTVSWYQQALGQGPQFIFQYYEEEERQRGNFPDRFSGHQFPNYSSELNVNALLLGDSALYLCASSFSEETQYFGPGTRLLVL.

This chain links TRBV5-1 with TRBJ2-1; 11 bases match TRBD2. The CDR3 loop spans 14 amino acids. CDR1 is SGHRS, CDR2 YFSETQ, per germline. V lost 3 bases and J lost 14; bases outside the gene matches: 10. DNA for the CDR3: TGCGCCAGCAGCTCCATAGCGGGAGGGCCGTCGGAGTTCTTC. Its translation: CASSSIAGGPSEFF.

The J gene is TRBJ2-7, the V gene TRBV9; the D is unclear. CDR1 and CDR2 from the germline V gene are SGDLS and YYNGEE. The V and J ends lost 3 bases and 6 bases respectively, with 13 bases between them. The length of the CDR3 is 13 residues. The CDR3 is CASSADPRSEQYF. The CDR3 DNA reads as TGTGCCAGCAGCGCCGACCCTAGATCCGAGCAGTACTTC.

The J gene is TRBJ1-4, the V gene TRBV4-1; 12 bases agree with TRBD1. This CDR3 has 17 residues. V lost 3 bases and J lost 7; bases outside the gene matches: 9. Germline lookup yields CDR1 MGHRA and CDR2 YSYEKL. CDR3 nucleotide sequence: TGCGCCAGCAGCCAGGGACAGGGGGCAGGGTGGGGTGAAAAACTGTTTTTT. Translating it yields CASSQGQGAGWGEKLFF.

The rearrangement uses TRBV25-1 and TRBJ1-2; tentatively, D is TRBD1 (6 bases). From germline, CDR1 is MGHDK and CDR2 SYGVNS. Trimming cost V 3 bases and J 6 bases, with 11 bases left between them. The CDR3 is 13 residues long. The CDR3 region has the DNA TGTGCCAGCAGTGACCGTTACAGGGATGGCTACACCTTC. This translates into CASSDRYRDGYTF.

Note on this clone: Other DNA sequences from this sample encode an identical CDR3 as well. V is TRBV7-9 and J is TRBJ1-1, with 9 bases fitting TRBD1. This CDR3 has 15 residues. Germline-derived CDR1 and CDR2 are SEHNR and FQNEAQ (reference sequence). V gave up 1 base and J gave up 4 bases; unmatched junction bases: 4. The CDR3 region has the DNA TGTGCCAGCAGCTTAGAGGGGACAGGGTCCACTGAAGCTTTCTTT. It encodes CASSLEGTGSTEAFF.

The chain employs TRBV27 and TRBJ2-3; 11 positions match TRBD1. Per germline, CDR1 MNHEY and CDR2 SMNVEV (reference sequence). J was trimmed by 6 bases and V by 5 bases; bases with no gene match: 13. CDR3 size: 17 residues. The CDR3 here is CASSPFPDRGQWDTQYF. The CDR3 DNA reads as TGTGCCAGCAGTCCATTCCCGGACAGGGGGCAATGGGATACGCAGTATTTT.

This chain links TRBV10-3 with TRBJ2-1; TRBD2 matches at 11 bases. The ends lost 8 bases at V and 4 bases at J; junction bases unmatched: 7. The CDR3 loop spans 15 amino acids. Germline V lookup: CDR1 ENHRY, CDR2 SYGVKD. The CDR3 DNA sequence: TGTGCCATCTCAGTTACTAGCGGGAGTTACAATGAGCAGTTCTTC. Its translation is CAISVTSGSYNEQFF.

V usage is TRBV6-6 and J usage is TRBJ1-3; D perhaps matches TRBD1 (6 bases). Between the trimmed V and J ends, which lost 7 bases and 4 bases, there was a span of 14 bases. Germline CDR1 and CDR2: MNHNY and SVGAGI (reference sequence). The CDR3 runs to 14 residues. This chain's CDR3 is CASTMTGGGNTIYF. The CDR3 coding sequence is TGTGCCAGCACCATGACAGGCGGGGGAAACACCATATATTTT.

V and J are TRBV4-1 and TRBJ1-1; D gene unclear. V was cut by 0 bases and J by 5 bases, with 7 bases left in between. The CDR3 length is 13 residues. Per germline, CDR1 MGHRA and CDR2 YSYEKL. For the CDR3, the DNA is TGCGCCAGCAGCCAAGACTTCGGGACTGAAGCTTTCTTT. Translation: CASSQDFGTEAFF.

The J gene is TRBJ2-3, the V gene TRBV19, with TRBD1 matching 7 bases. Germline V gives CDR1 LNHDA, CDR2 SQIVND (reference sequence). Trimming cost V 5 bases and J 1 base; bases outside gene matches: 3. The CDR3 runs 14 residues. The CDR3 protein is CASSSTGRTDTQYF. The CDR3 DNA sequence: TGTGCCAGTAGTTCGACAGGGCGCACAGATACGCAGTATTTT. The whole variable domain, remainder taken from reference TRBV19 and TRBJ2-3, is DGGITQSPKYLFRKEGQNVTLSCEQNLNHDAMYWYRQDPGQGLRLIYYSQIVNDFQKGDIAEGYSVSREKKESFPLTVTSAQKNPTAFYLCASSSTGRTDTQYFGPGTRLTVL.

The chain is built from TRBV7-9 and TRBJ2-6, with D unclear. This CDR3 contains 15 residues. V shed 2 bases and J shed 1 base, with 6 bases lying between them. Germline CDR1 is SEHNR and CDR2 is FQNEAQ (reference sequence). The CDR3, as DNA: TGTGCCAGCAGCTTACAGAGGTCTGGGGCCAACGTCCTGACTTTC. Translation: CASSLQRSGANVLTF.

The chain joins TRBV7-9 to TRBJ2-3; TRBD1 agrees at 9 bases. The CDR3 is 18 residues long. V dropped 5 bases and J dropped 1; count of bases not matched to a gene: 13. CDR1 SEHNR and CDR2 FQNEAQ come from the germline V gene (reference sequence). CDR3 in DNA: TGTGCCAGCAGCAATAGTGGCGGGACAGGGAAGGGCACAGATACGCAGTATTTT. This gives the protein CASSNSGGTGKGTDTQYF.

The chain joins TRBV15 to TRBJ2-2; 9 nucleotides match TRBD2. The V gene's germline CDR1 is LNHNV and CDR2 YYDKDF (reference sequence). CDR3 length: 17 amino acids. V lost 4 bases to trimming and J lost 5 bases; unmatched junction nucleotides: 11. The CDR3 here is CATSTYSGRGWTGELFF. CDR3 DNA sequence: TGTGCCACCAGCACTTATAGCGGGAGAGGATGGACCGGGGAGCTGTTTTTT. Full variable domain (outside the CDR3, taken from reference TRBV15 and TRBJ2-2): DAMVIQNPRYQVTQFGKPVTLSCSQTLNHNVMYWYQQKSSQAPKLLFHYYDKDFNNEADTPDNFQSRRPNTSFCFLDIRSPGLGDTAMYLCATSTYSGRGWTGELFFGEGSRLTVL.

The rearrangement links TRBV6-1 to TRBJ1-4; D remains ambiguous. The CDR3 runs to 13 residues. Germline CDR1 is MNHNS and CDR2 is SASEGT. Trimming cost V 6 bases and J 8 bases, with 13 bases left between them. The CDR3 spells CASRGVLWEKLFF. The CDR3 coding sequence is TGTGCCAGCAGAGGAGTGCTATGGGAAAAACTGTTTTTT.

In its sample, this clone was seen a few times. The gene calls are TRBV19 and TRBJ1-5, with unresolved D. The V end lost 10 bases, the J end lost 9 bases, and 13 bases lay between the germline ends. Germline values: CDR1 LNHDA, CDR2 SQIVND (reference sequence). The CDR3 runs to 11 residues. The CDR3 region has the DNA TGTGCCATATCGGACTTTTTGCCCCAGCATTTT. This sequence encodes CAISDFLPQHF.

J is TRBJ2-3 and V is TRBV30; 9 bases line up with TRBD2. V lost 5 bases, J lost 3 bases, and 6 bases stayed unmatched. CDR3 length equals 14 residues. Germline-derived CDR1 and CDR2 are GTSNPN and SVGIG (reference sequence). For the CDR3, the DNA is TGTGCCTGGTCCGGGACTAGCAGTACAGATACGCAGTATTTT. This translates into CAWSGTSSTDTQYF.

The chain joins TRBV27 to TRBJ2-2; 7 nucleotides match TRBD2. V lost 1 base, J lost 0 bases, and 2 bases stayed unmatched. Germline V gene lookup returns CDR1 MNHEY and CDR2 SMNVEV (reference sequence). The CDR3 sequence is 16 residues long. In nucleotides, the CDR3 is TGTGCCAGCAGTTTATATCTAGCGGCGAACACCGGGGAGCTGTTTTTT. The encoded protein is CASSLYLAANTGELFF.

This clone was picked up one time. The CDR3 nucleotides read TGTGCCAGCAGTCCCCCCGATTTTAGATTTTCTGGAAACACCATATATTTT. Its translation: CASSPPDFRFSGNTIYF. This chain uses TRBV28 with TRBJ1-3; D ambiguous. This CDR3 has 17 amino acids. Trimming removed 5 bases at V and 1 base at J, with 18 bases between. CDR1 and CDR2 from the germline V gene are MDHEN and SYDVKM.

V usage is TRBV4-2 and J usage is TRBJ2-1; 12 positions match TRBD2. Germline V gene lookup returns CDR1 LGHNA and CDR2 YNFKEQ. J lost 15 bases, V lost 3 bases, and 9 bases had no gene match. The CDR3 has 14 residues. The CDR3 region is CASSQAGTSGLLFF. Written as DNA, the CDR3 is TGTGCCAGCAGCCAGGCCGGGACTAGCGGGTTACTGTTCTTC.

The CDR3 protein is CASNSRLTDTQYF. CDR3 DNA sequence: TGTGCCAGCAATTCTAGACTCACAGATACGCAGTATTTT. The chain couples TRBV28 to TRBJ2-3; D unresolved. Germline-derived CDR1 and CDR2 are MDHEN and SYDVKM. The CDR3 is made up of 13 amino acids. The V and J ends lost 7 bases and 2 bases respectively, with 10 bases between them.

The CDR3, as DNA: TGTGCCTGGAGTGGAATTTTCCGGACAGCTTCCAGTGGCTACACCTTC. As protein: CAWSGIFRTASSGYTF. This chain uses TRBV30 with TRBJ1-2; D is possibly TRBD1 (6 bases). Germline-derived CDR1 and CDR2 are GTSNPN and SVGIG (reference sequence). V was pared by 1 base and J by 7 bases, with 22 bases between. The CDR3 runs to 16 residues.

J is TRBJ1-2 and V is TRBV7-9; no definite D call. CDR1 is SEHNR and CDR2 is FQNEAQ in the germline V gene (reference sequence). The CDR3 runs 15 residues. The V and J ends lost 2 bases and 6 bases respectively, with 16 bases between them. The CDR3 protein is CASSLRSVAENGYTF. The CDR3 DNA follows: TGTGCCAGCAGCTTAAGGTCGGTAGCGGAAAATGGCTACACCTTC.